The present entry profiles one T cell receptor (beta chain) with its context. Its antigen remains unknown. Assay used: immunoSEQ multiplex PCR; TCRdb lists only in-frame clones, some missing. Of 50,000 to 75,000 clones in the sample, 91% were seen once. The V gene lost 4 bases and the J gene lost 5 bases, with 10 bases spanning the gap. The CDR3 is 12 residues long. Looked up from germline, CDR1 is SGHRS and CDR2 is YFSETQ. This entry comes from a study of OX40 agonist ivuxolimab in advanced cancers. Study findings and constraints: Dosing at 0.1 to 3.0 mg/kg was accompanied by clonal expansion of CD4+ and CD8+ blood T cells by week 6.

The clonotype originates from an adult with an advanced solid tumor such as melanoma, head and neck, liver or kidney cancer. This specimen was CD4+ or CD8+ T cells sorted from blood, taken in a trial of the OX40 agonist ivuxolimab. V usage is TRBV5-1 and J usage is TRBJ2-7; D not certain. The CDR3 DNA reads as TGCGCCAGCAGCGAGTCAAACGACGAGCAGTACTTC. Amino acid sequence: CASSESNDEQYF.